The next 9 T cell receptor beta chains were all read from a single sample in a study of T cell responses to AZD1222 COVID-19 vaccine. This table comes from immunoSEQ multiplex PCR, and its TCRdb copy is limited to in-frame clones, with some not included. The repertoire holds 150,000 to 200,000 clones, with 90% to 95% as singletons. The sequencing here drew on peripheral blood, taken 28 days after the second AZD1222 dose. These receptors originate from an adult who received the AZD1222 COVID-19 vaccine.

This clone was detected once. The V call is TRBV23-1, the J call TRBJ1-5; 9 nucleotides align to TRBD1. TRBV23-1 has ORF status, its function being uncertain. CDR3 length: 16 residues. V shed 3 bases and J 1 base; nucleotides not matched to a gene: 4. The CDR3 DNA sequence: TGCGCCAGCAGTCACACGGGACAGGGCAGCAATCAGCCCCAGCATTTT. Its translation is CASSHTGQGSNQPQHF.

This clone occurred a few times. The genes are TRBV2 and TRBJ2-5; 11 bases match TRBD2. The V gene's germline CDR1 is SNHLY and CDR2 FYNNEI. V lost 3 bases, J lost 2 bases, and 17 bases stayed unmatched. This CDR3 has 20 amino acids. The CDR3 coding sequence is TGTGCCAGCAGTGACGGTACTAGCGGGAGCTGGAGGACGGATCAAGAGACCCAGTACTTC. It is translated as CASSDGTSGSWRTDQETQYF.

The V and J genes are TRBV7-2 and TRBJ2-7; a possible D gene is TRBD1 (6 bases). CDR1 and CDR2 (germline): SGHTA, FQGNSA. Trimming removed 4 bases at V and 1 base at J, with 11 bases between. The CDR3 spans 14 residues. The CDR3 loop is CASSYQDRSYEQYF. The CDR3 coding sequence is TGTGCCAGCAGCTACCAGGACAGATCCTACGAGCAGTACTTC.

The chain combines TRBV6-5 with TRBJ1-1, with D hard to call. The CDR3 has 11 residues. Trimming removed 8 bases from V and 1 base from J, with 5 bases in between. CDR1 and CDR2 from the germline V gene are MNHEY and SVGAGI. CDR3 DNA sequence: TGTGCCAGCGGCAGGAACACTGAAGCTTTCTTT. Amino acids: CASGRNTEAFF.

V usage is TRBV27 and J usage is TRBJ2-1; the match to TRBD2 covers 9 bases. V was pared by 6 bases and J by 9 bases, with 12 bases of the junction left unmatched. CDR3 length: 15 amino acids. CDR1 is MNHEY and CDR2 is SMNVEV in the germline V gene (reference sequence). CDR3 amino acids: CASSLSGRQRGEQFF. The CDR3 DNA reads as TGTGCCAGCAGCCTTAGCGGGAGACAGAGAGGTGAGCAGTTCTTC.

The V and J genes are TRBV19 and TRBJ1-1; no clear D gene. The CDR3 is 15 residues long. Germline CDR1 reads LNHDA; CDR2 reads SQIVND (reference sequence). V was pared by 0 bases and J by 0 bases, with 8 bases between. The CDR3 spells CASSIERRLNTEAFF. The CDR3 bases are TGTGCCAGTAGTATAGAACGACGGTTGAACACTGAAGCTTTCTTT. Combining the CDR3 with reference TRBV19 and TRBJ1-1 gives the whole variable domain DGGITQSPKYLFRKEGQNVTLSCEQNLNHDAMYWYRQDPGQGLRLIYYSQIVNDFQKGDIAEGYSVSREKKESFPLTVTSAQKNPTAFYLCASSIERRLNTEAFFGQGTRLTVV.

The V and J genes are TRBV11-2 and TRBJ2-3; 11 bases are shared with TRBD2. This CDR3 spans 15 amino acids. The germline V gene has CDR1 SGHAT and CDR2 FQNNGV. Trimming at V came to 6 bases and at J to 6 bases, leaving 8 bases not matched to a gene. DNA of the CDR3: TGTGCCAGCAGGTTTAGCGGGGGGGCCCGGGATACGCAGTATTTT. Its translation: CASRFSGGARDTQYF.

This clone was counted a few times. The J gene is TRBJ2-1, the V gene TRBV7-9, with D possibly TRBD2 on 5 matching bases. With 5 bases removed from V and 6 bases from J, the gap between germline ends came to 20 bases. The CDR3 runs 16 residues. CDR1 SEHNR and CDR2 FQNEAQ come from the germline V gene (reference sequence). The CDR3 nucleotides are TGTGCCAGCAGCCCCGTTGGACTGGAAAGCGCCAATGAGCAGTTCTTC. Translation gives CASSPVGLESANEQFF. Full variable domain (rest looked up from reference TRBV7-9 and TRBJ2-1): DTGVSQNPRHKITKRGQNVTFRCDPISEHNRLYWYRQTLGQGPEFLTYFQNEAQLEKSRLLSDRFSAERPKGSFSTLEIQRTEQGDSAMYLCASSPVGLESANEQFFGPGTRLTVL.

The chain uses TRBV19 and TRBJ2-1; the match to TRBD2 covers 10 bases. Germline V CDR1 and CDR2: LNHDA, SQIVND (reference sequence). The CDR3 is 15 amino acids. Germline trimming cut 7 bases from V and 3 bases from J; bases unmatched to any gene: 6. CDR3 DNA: TGTGCCAGTAAACGGACTAGCGGCAACTACAATGAGCAGTTCTTC. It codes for CASKRTSGNYNEQFF.